A selection of T cell receptor beta chains follows, all from one sample in a study of T cells after yellow fever vaccination. From the 5' RACE reads, TCRdb called clonotypes with MiXCR, one entry per CDR3 protein. The repertoire holds just under 600,000 distinct CDR3 sequences, with about 14% as singletons. Specimen: PBMCs, collected on the day of the yellow fever booster vaccination. The receptors originated from a man aged 25 to 45 who received the YFV17D yellow fever vaccine. Both conserved end residues are part of each CDR3. A D gene is named only where the DNA matches it firmly. The listing skips clone size in some rows; elsewhere it reads once, few, many or a size class.

J | V | size | D | CDR3 | DNA
TRBJ2-1 | TRBV7-2 | many | TRBD2 | CASSRTSGGGNEQFF | TGTGCCAGCAGCAGGACTAGCGGGGGAGGCAATGAGCAGTTCTTC
TRBJ2-7 | TRBV19 | NA | NA | CASSTQGISYEQYF | TGTGCCAGTAGTACGCAGGGGATCTCCTACGAGCAGTACTTC
TRBJ2-3 | TRBV20-1 | few | TRBD2 | CSARRGAGGHPSTDTQYF | TGCAGTGCTAGACGGGGGGCGGGAGGGCATCCTAGCACAGATACGCAGTATTTT
TRBJ2-1 | TRBV5-5 | few | NA | CASSPWANNEQFF | TGTGCCAGCAGCCCCTGGGCGAACAATGAGCAGTTCTTC
TRBJ2-3 | TRBV4-3 | NA | NA | CASSHTLHGTDTQYF | TGCGCCAGCAGCCACACCCTACACGGCACAGATACGCAGTATTTT
TRBJ2-7 | TRBV6-2/TRBV6-3 | NA | TRBD1 | CASNGDSSSYEQYF | TGTGCCAGCAATGGGGACAGCAGCTCCTACGAGCAGTACTTC
TRBJ2-2 | TRBV29-1 | NA | TRBD1 | CSFGQGSNTGELFF | TGCAGCTTCGGACAGGGGTCGAACACCGGGGAGCTGTTTTTT
TRBJ2-7 | TRBV7-8 | NA | TRBD2 | CASSVLAAPEEQYF | TGTGCCAGCAGCGTCCTAGCGGCCCCAGAGGAGCAGTACTTC
TRBJ2-5 | TRBV20-1 | few | NA | CSAQSSRLVETQYF | TGCAGTGCGCAGAGCTCTCGGCTGGTGGAGACCCAGTACTTC
TRBJ1-6 | TRBV27 | NA | TRBD1 | CASSPTGDSPLHF | TGTGCCAGCAGTCCGACAGGGGATTCACCCCTCCACTTT
TRBJ2-1 | TRBV19 | few | NA | CASSIRGVSSYNEQFF | TGTGCCAGTAGTATAAGAGGGGTTAGCTCCTACAATGAGCAGTTCTTC